Each of the 12 T cell receptor beta chains below was sequenced from the same sample in a study of blood T cell repertoires in COVID-19. Here immunoSEQ multiplex PCR was the method, and the copy in TCRdb shows in-frame clones only, minus some. The sample holds about 280,000 clones, approximately 85% seen once. The sequencing input was peripheral blood. The receptors were gathered from a woman in her seventies with acute or convalescent COVID-19.

The table lists this clone with a few counts. The rearrangement joins TRBV4-2 to TRBJ1-2; 7 bases match TRBD1. This CDR3 region has 15 residues. J gave up 3 bases and V 1 base, and 5 bases lay outside the gene matches. Germline loops: CDR1 LGHNA, CDR2 YNFKEQ. The CDR3 DNA reads as TGTGCCAGCAGCCAAGCTACCACAGGGGACTATGGCTACACCTTC. This encodes CASSQATTGDYGYTF.

Of note for this clone: The sample carries other DNA sequences with the same CDR3. The genes are TRBV7-2 and TRBJ2-5; 10 bases are a match to TRBD2. The germline gives CDR1 SGHTA, CDR2 FQGNSA. V shed 5 bases, J shed 4 bases, and the junction held 1 base outside the gene matches. The CDR3 covers 13 residues. The CDR3 sequence is CASSPSGGETQYF. The CDR3 DNA sequence: TGTGCCAGCAGCCCTAGCGGGGGAGAGACCCAGTACTTC.

V is TRBV23-1 and J is TRBJ1-1, with 9 bases aligning to TRBD1. TRBV23-1 is an ORF; its function is uncertain. The CDR3 has 17 residues. V was pared by 3 bases and J by 6 bases, with 14 bases of the junction left unmatched. This CDR3 is CASSHFTGGAFPSEAFF. In DNA, the CDR3 is TGCGCCAGCAGTCATTTTACAGGGGGCGCTTTCCCCTCTGAAGCTTTCTTT.

This clone was found once. The genes are TRBV14 and TRBJ1-2; D is unresolved. Trimming took 6 bases from V and 0 from J, leaving 8 bases between them. Looked up from germline, CDR1 is SGHDN and CDR2 is FVKESK. The CDR3 runs to 13 residues. Written as DNA, the CDR3 is TGTGCCAGCAGTCACCGGGCTAACTATGGCTACACCTTC. It yields the protein CASSHRANYGYTF.

This clone was detected only once. The chain has TRBV15 and TRBJ2-2, with 9 bases matching TRBD2. The CDR3 sequence is 16 residues long. With V trimmed by 5 bases and J by 2 bases, 6 bases remained unmatched. Germline loops: CDR1 LNHNV, CDR2 YYDKDF (reference sequence). The CDR3 sequence is CATSLGGGVNTGELFF. For the CDR3, the DNA is TGTGCCACCAGCTTAGGCGGGGGGGTAAACACCGGGGAGCTGTTTTTT.

V usage is TRBV2 and J usage is TRBJ2-4, with 11 bases lining up with TRBD2. Germline trimming cut 6 bases from V and 0 bases from J; bases unmatched to any gene: 4. There are 16 residues in the CDR3. CDR1 and CDR2 (germline): SNHLY, FYNNEI. This chain's CDR3 is CASSPGTSGAKNIQYF. The DNA of the CDR3 is TGTGCCAGCAGCCCCGGGACTAGCGGAGCCAAAAACATTCAGTACTTC.

Only a few counts were recorded for this clone. The chain is built from TRBV2 and TRBJ2-1, with 10 bases lining up with TRBD1. This CDR3 spans 15 amino acids. The germline gives CDR1 SNHLY, CDR2 FYNNEI. J gave up 7 bases and V 7 bases, and 10 bases lay outside the gene matches. The CDR3 sequence is CASNDRDRGTNEQFF. CDR3 sequence (DNA): TGTGCCAGCAACGACCGGGACAGGGGTACAAATGAGCAGTTCTTC.

The chain employs TRBV5-5 and TRBJ1-2; TRBD1 agrees at 8 bases. CDR1 is SGHKS and CDR2 is YYEKEE in the germline V gene (reference sequence). This CDR3 contains 14 residues. J lost 5 bases, V lost 4 bases, and 7 bases had no gene match. The CDR3 sequence is CASSPQGAGYGYTF. The CDR3 nucleotides are TGTGCCAGCAGCCCTCAGGGGGCAGGGTATGGCTACACCTTC.

The genes are TRBV10-1 and TRBJ1-1; no reliable D call. This CDR3 is 13 amino acids long. CDR1 is WNHNN and CDR2 is SYGVQD in the germline V gene (reference sequence). With 4 bases removed from V and 0 bases from J, the gap between germline ends came to 6 bases. The CDR3: CASSAKLNTEAFF. As DNA, the CDR3 is TGCGCCAGCAGTGCTAAATTGAACACTGAAGCTTTCTTT.

The rearrangement joins TRBV27 to TRBJ2-3, with D maybe TRBD2 (6 bases). Germline CDR1 MNHEY, CDR2 SMNVEV (reference sequence). V lost 6 bases to trimming and J lost 8 bases, with 9 bases between them. The CDR3 covers 11 residues. In DNA form, the CDR3 reads TGTGCCAGCAGGGAGGGCCGTACGCAGTATTTT. It is translated as CASREGRTQYF.

The genes are TRBV10-3 and TRBJ2-7; D is ambiguous. Germline CDR1 reads ENHRY; CDR2 reads SYGVKD. This CDR3 region has 15 residues. V was pared by 2 bases and J by 2 bases, with 13 bases between. CDR3: CAISEQYRLTYEQYF. As DNA, the CDR3 is TGTGCCATCAGTGAGCAATACCGACTGACCTACGAGCAGTACTTC.

The chain has TRBV2 and TRBJ1-2; 8 bases match TRBD1. CDR1 SNHLY and CDR2 FYNNEI come from the germline V gene. V lost 8 bases to trimming and J lost 0 bases; unmatched junction nucleotides: 8. This CDR3 spans 15 amino acids. Here the CDR3 DNA reads TGTGCCAGCGGACAGGGCCCCGCAACTAACTATGGCTACACCTTC. Amino acid sequence: CASGQGPATNYGYTF.